Listed below are T cell receptor beta chains from one sample, sequenced in a study of control samples from healthy donors and cancer patients. Libraries were prepared by immunoSEQ multiplex PCR; TCRdb keeps only in-frame clonotypes and omits some of them. The sample shows tens of thousands of clones, around 80% of them seen only once. The sequenced material came from PBMCs. The receptors originated from an older woman with lung cancer. The CDR3 runs from the conserved cysteine through the conserved F or W. Rows may omit the clone size; those that give it use once, few, many or a size class.

>.|TRBV29-1|TRBJ2-1
CSVEDRDYSNEQFF
>.|TRBV4-2|TRBJ2-5
CASSQERSGRQETQYF
>.|TRBV5-8|TRBJ1-5
CASSPSAGQPQHF
>.|TRBV9|TRBJ1-6
CASSVSNSPLHF
>.|TRBV5-5|TRBJ2-2
CASSGTGTHTGELFF
>few|TRBV6-2/TRBV6-3|TRBJ1-3
CASSEATLGNTIYF
>.|TRBV9|TRBJ1-5
CASSVGGMGQPQHF
>.|TRBV7-6|TRBJ1-4
CASSLGGGLYNEKLFF
>.|TRBV24-1|TRBJ2-2
CATSESAGDTNTGELFF
>.|TRBV7-7|TRBJ2-7
CASSLRDRDSVPYEQYF
>.|TRBV5-6|TRBJ2-7
CASSLRGTYHYEQYF
>once|TRBV7-2|TRBJ1-2
CASSPDGGEGYTF
>.|TRBV19|TRBJ1-1
CASSILENTEAFF
>.|TRBV5-8|TRBJ1-1
CASSQGSTNTEAFF
>.|TRBV4-3|TRBJ2-7
CASSQLAGSYYEQYF
>.|TRBV7-2|TRBJ1-1
CASSFGFMNTEAFF
>.|TRBV2|TRBJ2-2
CASSVGGRRTGELFF
>few|TRBV7-7|TRBJ2-3
CASSTGPDDTQYF
>.|TRBV18|TRBJ2-6
CASSTDRPGANVLTF
>.|TRBV3-1/TRBV3-2|TRBJ1-6
CASRGPDNSPLHF
>few|TRBV3-1/TRBV3-2|TRBJ1-6
CASHWTGSGSPLHF
>.|TRBV4-1|TRBJ2-2
CASSQESVDTGELFF
>.|TRBV6-5|TRBJ1-5
CASSRQLGVNQPQHF
>.|TRBV5-1|TRBJ2-7
CASSPDPQRGRGEQYF
>.|TRBV5-6|TRBJ1-1
CASSREATEAFF
>.|TRBV6-5|TRBJ2-2
CASSYFSGGGTGELFF
>.|TRBV27|TRBJ1-5
CASSSDRGNQPQHF
>.|TRBV19|TRBJ1-4
CASSERRDRGGKLFF